Sequencing of this T cell receptor (beta chain) was carried out in a study of blood T cell repertoires in COVID-19. The length of the CDR3 is 15 residues. The germline V gene has CDR1 SNHLY and CDR2 FYNNEI. Trimming took off 2 bases at V and 1 base at J, with 11 bases between the two ends. Profiled with immunoSEQ multiplex PCR; TCRdb holds only in-frame clones, not every one. The sample has 100,000 or so clones, roughly 84% seen once. The genes are TRBV2 and TRBJ1-1, with TRBD1 as a possible D gene (5 bases). The sample comprised peripheral blood. The origin of this receptor is a woman aged 55-70 years in a cohort sampled during active or convalescent COVID-19. The CDR3 loop is CASSEQGRGNTEAFF. DNA for the CDR3: TGTGCCAGCAGTGAACAGGGCCGAGGGAACACTGAAGCTTTCTTT.